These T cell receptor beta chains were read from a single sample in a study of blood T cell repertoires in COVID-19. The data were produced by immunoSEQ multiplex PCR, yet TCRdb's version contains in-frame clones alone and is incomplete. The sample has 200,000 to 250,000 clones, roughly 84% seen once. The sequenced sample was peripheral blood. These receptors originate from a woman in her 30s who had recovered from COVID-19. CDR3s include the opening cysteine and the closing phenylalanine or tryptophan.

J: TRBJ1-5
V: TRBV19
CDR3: CATTGMRGNQPQHF

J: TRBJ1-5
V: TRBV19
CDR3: CASSNVGAGNPFGPQHF

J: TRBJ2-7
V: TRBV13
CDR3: CASSASTGSSYEQYF

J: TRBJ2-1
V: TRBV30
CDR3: CAWSLRDSEQFF

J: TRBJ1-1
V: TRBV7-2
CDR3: CASSLYIEAFF

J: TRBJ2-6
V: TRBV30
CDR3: CAWRGGRANVLTF

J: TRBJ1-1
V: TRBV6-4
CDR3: CASSPSNTEAFF

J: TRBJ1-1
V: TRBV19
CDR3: CASAPLGGGAEAFF

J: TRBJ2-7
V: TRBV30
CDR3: CAWSDRGNEQYF

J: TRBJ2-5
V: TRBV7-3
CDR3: CASSSAGGTQYF

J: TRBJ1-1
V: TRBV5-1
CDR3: CASSSQGAGTEAFF

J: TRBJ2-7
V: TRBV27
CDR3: CASRRLGDRVVEQYF

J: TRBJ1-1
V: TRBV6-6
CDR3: CASSPLDFEAFF

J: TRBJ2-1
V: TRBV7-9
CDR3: CASSPGWNSGRNINEQFF

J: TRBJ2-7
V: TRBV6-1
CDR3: CASSEGLAHSYEQYF

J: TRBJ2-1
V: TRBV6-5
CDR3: CASSYSGLAAYNEQFF

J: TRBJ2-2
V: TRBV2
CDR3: CASSGSSGSSGELFF

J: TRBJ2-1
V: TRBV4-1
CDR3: CASSLRTGGPYNEQFF

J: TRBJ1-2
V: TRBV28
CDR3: CASSPGRYRGYTF

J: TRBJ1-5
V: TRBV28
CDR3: CASSLGSYQPQHF

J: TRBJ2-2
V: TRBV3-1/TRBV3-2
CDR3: CASSQGSPNTGELFF

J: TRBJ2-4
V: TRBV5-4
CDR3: CASSLRTGVVKNIQYF

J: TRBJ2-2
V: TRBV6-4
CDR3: CASSSTGSNTGELFF

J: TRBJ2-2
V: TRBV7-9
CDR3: CASSLRTGRRDGELFF

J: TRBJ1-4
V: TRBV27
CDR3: CASSPEQGRKLFF

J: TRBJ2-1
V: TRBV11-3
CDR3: CASSPRDGGNEQFF

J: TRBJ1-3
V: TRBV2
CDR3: CASSYTPGQGAFLSGNTIYF

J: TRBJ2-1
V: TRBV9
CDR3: CASSLSGSSYNEQFF

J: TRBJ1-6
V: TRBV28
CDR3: CASSLTSGQGDSPLHF

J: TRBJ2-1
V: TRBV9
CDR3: CASSPSHARYNEQFF

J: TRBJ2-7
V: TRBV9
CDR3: CASSVDFLAGGEQYF

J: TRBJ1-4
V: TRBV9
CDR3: CASSPQGATNEKLFF

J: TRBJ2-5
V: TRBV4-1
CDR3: CASSQEMRETQYF

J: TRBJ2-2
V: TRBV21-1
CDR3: CASSKSPEPGLAGGPGTGELFF

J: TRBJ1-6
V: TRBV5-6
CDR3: CASGTTGDYNSPLHF

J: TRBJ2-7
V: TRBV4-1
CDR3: CASSQFLDRNTYEQYF

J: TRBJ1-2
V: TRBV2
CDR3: CASSNRVSYGYTF

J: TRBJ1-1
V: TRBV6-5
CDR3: CASSYSGTGSTEAFF

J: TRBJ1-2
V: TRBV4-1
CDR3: CASSQVGALLYGYTF

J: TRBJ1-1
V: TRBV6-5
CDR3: CASSLGQNTEAFF

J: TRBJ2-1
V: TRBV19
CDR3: CASSGLAESSYNEQFF

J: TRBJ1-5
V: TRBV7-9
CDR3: CASSLVAGDQPQHF

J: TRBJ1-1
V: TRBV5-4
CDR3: CASSLGRGTEAFF

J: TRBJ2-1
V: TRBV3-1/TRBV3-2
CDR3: CASSQGVPRLDEQFF

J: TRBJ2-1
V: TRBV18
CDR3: CASSSPQGEDEQFF

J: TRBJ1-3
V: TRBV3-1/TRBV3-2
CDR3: CASSQERGNTIYF

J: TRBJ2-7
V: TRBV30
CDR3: CAWSLGQGAKEQYF

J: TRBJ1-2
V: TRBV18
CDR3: CASSDNNYGYTF